These T cell receptor beta chains were read from a single sample in a study of T cells in Graves' hyperthyroidism and ophthalmopathy. TCRdb ran MiXCR on the multiplex PCR reads and lists one entry per CDR3 protein. The sample gives 650,000 to 750,000 distinct CDR3 sequences, around 13% of which show up once; more than 8.5% is in the top ten. The sequenced sample was blood. These receptor sequences come from a woman younger than 35 with Graves' hyperthyroidism. CDR3s include the opening cysteine and the closing phenylalanine or tryptophan. The D gene is left open where the match is weak. Clone size is not always given. Where it is, it says once, few, many or a class for expanded clones.

size	D	V	J	DNA	CDR3
.	.	TRBV24-1	TRBJ2-3	TGTGCCACCCCGGGACTCCGCACAGATACGCAGTATTTT	CATPGLRTDTQYF
many	.	TRBV20-1	TRBJ1-4	TGCAGTGCCCCACAGGCAGGGGTTAATGAAAAACTGTTTTTT	CSAPQAGVNEKLFF
few	.	TRBV25-1	TRBJ1-6	TGTGCCAGCAGTGAGCTTGGGGGATCACCCCTCCACTTT	CASSELGGSPLHF
many	TRBD2	TRBV11-2	TRBJ2-2	TGTGCCAGCAGCTTAGTCTTTTGGACTAGCGGGATCACCGGGGAGCTGTTTTTT	CASSLVFWTSGITGELFF
.	.	TRBV27	TRBJ1-5	TGTGCCAGCAGTTTAACGGGGGGGTACGGCAATCAGCCCCAGCATTTT	CASSLTGGYGNQPQHF
.	TRBD2	TRBV5-1	TRBJ2-1	TGCGCCAGCAGCTCGACTAGCGGGCCGTCTTACAATGAGCAGTTCTTC	CASSSTSGPSYNEQFF
many	TRBD1	TRBV6-2/TRBV6-3	TRBJ1-1	TGTGCCAGCATTGACAGGGCGCCGTTGACTGAAGCTTTCTTT	CASIDRAPLTEAFF
.	.	TRBV19	TRBJ2-7	TGTGCCAGTAGTTCCCCAGGGACTTACGAGCAGTACTTC	CASSSPGTYEQYF
many	.	TRBV18	TRBJ2-7	TGTGCCAGCTCACCAAGGTCCGCAGGGCTGGAAGAGCAGTACTTC	CASSPRSAGLEEQYF
few	.	TRBV25-1	TRBJ2-3	TGTGCCAGCACCAAACTTGGGGATACGCAGTATTTT	CASTKLGDTQYF
many	TRBD2	TRBV11-2	TRBJ2-1	TGTGCCAGCAGCCAGGTCGGTACTAGCGGAAACAATGAGCAGTTCTTC	CASSQVGTSGNNEQFF
many	.	TRBV13	TRBJ2-1	TGTGCCAGTGCCGAGCGGGCGGGCTCCTACAATGAGCAGTTCTTC	CASAERAGSYNEQFF
many	TRBD1	TRBV13	TRBJ2-1	TGTGCCAGCAGCAAGACAGGGCGTAGTGAGCAGTTCTTC	CASSKTGRSEQFF
many	.	TRBV24-1	TRBJ2-1	TGTGCCACCAGTGAGGCTCGGGGGCGAGTCGGGTACTCCTACAATGAGCAGTTCTTC	CATSEARGRVGYSYNEQFF
many	.	TRBV7-2	TRBJ2-3	TGTGCCAGCAGCTTAAGTGACTGGAGGGGGGATACGCAGTATTTT	CASSLSDWRGDTQYF
.	.	TRBV19	TRBJ2-7	TGTGCCAGTAGTATGCACGGGAGCTCCTACGAGCAGTACTTC	CASSMHGSSYEQYF
.	.	TRBV5-6	TRBJ2-7	TGTGCCAGCAGCTTGGGGCCTGACTACGAGCAGTACTTC	CASSLGPDYEQYF
many	TRBD2	TRBV7-9	TRBJ2-1	TGTGCCAGCAGCTTATGGGCTAGCGGGAGTGACAATGAGCAGTTCTTC	CASSLWASGSDNEQFF